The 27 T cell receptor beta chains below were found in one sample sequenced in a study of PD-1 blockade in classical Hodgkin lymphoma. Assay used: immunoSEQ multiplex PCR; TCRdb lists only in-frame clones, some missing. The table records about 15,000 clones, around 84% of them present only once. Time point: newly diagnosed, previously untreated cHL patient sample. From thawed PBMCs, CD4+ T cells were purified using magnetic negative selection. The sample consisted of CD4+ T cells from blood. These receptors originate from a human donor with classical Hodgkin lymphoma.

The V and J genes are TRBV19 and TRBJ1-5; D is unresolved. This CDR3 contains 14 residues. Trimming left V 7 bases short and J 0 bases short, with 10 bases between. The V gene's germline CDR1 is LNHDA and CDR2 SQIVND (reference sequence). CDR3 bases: TGTGCCAGTAATCGGGGTGTTAGCAATCAGCCCCAGCATTTT. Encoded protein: CASNRGVSNQPQHF.

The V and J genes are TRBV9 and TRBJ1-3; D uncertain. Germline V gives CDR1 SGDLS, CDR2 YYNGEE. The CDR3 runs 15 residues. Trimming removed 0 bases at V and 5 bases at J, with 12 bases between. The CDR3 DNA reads TGTGCCAGCAGCGTAGTCCCAGGCGCCCGAAACACCATATATTTT. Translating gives CASSVVPGARNTIYF.

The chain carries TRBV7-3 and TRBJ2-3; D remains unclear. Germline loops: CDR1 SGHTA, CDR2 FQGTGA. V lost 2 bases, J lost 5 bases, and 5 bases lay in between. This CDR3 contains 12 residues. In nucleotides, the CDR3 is TGTGCCAGCAGCTTACTCGGAGATACGCAGTATTTT. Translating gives CASSLLGDTQYF.

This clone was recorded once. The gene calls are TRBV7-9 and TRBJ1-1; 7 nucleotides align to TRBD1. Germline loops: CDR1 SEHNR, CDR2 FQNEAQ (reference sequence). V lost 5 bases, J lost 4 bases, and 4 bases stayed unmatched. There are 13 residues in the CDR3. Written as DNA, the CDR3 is TGTGCCAGCAGCAAAGACAGGGTCACTGAAGCTTTCTTT. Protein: CASSKDRVTEAFF.

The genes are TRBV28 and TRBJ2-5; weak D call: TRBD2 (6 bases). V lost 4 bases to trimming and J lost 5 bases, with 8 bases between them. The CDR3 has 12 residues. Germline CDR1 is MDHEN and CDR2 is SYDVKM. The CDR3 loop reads CASSSGLETQYF. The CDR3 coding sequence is TGTGCCAGCAGTTCGGGACTGGAGACCCAGTACTTC.

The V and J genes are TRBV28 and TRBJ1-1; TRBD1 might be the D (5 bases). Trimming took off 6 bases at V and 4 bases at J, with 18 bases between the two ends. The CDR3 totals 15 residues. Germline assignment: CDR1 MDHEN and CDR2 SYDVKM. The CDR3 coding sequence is TGTGCCAGCAGAACTCCGGGCCGGGGGAGCACTGAAGCTTTCTTT. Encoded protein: CASRTPGRGSTEAFF.

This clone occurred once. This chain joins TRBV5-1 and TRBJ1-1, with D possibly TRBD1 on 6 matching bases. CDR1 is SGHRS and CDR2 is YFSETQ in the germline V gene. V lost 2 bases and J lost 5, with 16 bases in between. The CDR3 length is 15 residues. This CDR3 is CASSLARGARTEAFF. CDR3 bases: TGCGCCAGCAGCTTAGCAAGGGGGGCAAGGACTGAAGCTTTCTTT.

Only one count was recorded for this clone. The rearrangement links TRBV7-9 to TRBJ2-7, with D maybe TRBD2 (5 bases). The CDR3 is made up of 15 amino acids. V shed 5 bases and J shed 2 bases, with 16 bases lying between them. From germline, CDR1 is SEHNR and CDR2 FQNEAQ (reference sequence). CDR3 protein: CASSPGILKAYEQYF. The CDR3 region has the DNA TGTGCCAGCAGCCCCGGGATCCTGAAGGCCTACGAGCAGTACTTC.

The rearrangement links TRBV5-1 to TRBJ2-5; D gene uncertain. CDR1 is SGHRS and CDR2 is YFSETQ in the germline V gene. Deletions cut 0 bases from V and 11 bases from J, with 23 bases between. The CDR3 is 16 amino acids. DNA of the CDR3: TGCGCCAGCAGCTTGGACAACCTAATTGGGTCTTACCAGCAGTACTTC. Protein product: CASSLDNLIGSYQQYF. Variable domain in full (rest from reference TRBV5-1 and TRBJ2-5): KAGVTQTPRYLIKTRGQQVTLSCSPISGHRSVSWYQQTPGQGLQFLFEYFSETQRNKGNFPGRFSGRQFSNSRSEMNVSTLELGDSALYLCASSLDNLIGSYQQYFGPGTRLLVL.

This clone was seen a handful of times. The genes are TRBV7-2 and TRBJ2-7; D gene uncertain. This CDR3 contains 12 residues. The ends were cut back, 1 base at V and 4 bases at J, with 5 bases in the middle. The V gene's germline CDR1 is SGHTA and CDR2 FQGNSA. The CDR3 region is CASSLDQYEQYF. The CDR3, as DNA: TGTGCCAGCAGCTTAGACCAGTACGAGCAGTACTTC.

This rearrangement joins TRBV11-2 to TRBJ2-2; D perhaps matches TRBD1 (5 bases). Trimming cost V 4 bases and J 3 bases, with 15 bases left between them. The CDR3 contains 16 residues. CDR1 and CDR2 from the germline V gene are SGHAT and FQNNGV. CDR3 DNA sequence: TGTGCCAGCAGCTATACCAGGGTTGTAGACACCGGGGAGCTGTTTTTT. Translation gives CASSYTRVVDTGELFF.

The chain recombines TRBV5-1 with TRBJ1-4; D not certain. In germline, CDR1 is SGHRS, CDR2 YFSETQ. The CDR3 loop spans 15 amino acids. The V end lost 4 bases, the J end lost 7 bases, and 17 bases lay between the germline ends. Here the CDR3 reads CASSPLAWDVEKLFF. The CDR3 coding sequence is TGCGCCAGCAGCCCCTTAGCCTGGGATGTTGAAAAACTGTTTTTT. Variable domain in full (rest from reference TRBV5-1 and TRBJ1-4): KAGVTQTPRYLIKTRGQQVTLSCSPISGHRSVSWYQQTPGQGLQFLFEYFSETQRNKGNFPGRFSGRQFSNSRSEMNVSTLELGDSALYLCASSPLAWDVEKLFFGSGTQLSVL.

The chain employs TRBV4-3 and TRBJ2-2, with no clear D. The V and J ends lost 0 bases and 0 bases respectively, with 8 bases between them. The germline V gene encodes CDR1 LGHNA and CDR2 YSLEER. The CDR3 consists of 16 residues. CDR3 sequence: CASSQDVYTNTGELFF. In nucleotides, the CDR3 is TGCGCCAGCAGCCAAGATGTGTACACGAACACCGGGGAGCTGTTTTTT.

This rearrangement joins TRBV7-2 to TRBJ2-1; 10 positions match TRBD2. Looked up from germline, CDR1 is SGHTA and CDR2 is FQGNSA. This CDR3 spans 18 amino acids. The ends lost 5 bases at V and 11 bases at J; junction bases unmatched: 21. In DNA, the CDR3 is TGTGCCAGCAGCCTGGGCGTTTCTAGCGGGAGTGCCGCCGGCAAGCAGTTCTTC. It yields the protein CASSLGVSSGSAAGKQFF.

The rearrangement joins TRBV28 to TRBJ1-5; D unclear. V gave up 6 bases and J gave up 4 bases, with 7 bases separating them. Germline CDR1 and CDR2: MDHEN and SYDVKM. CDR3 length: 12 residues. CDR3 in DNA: TGTGCCAGCAGGGGATCGAATCAGCCCCAGCATTTT. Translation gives CASRGSNQPQHF.

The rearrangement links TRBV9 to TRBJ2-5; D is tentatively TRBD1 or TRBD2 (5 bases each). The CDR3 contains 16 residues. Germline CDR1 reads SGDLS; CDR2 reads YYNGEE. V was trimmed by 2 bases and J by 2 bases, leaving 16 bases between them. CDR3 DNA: TGTGCCAGCAGCGTGGGGGTTAGGGGAAGACAAGAGACCCAGTACTTC. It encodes CASSVGVRGRQETQYF.

CDR3 protein: CASSPGLAGGEETQYF. Here the CDR3 DNA reads TGTGCCAGCTCACCGGGCCTAGCGGGAGGGGAAGAGACCCAGTACTTC. The gene calls are TRBV18 and TRBJ2-5, with TRBD2 matching over 12 bases. There are 16 residues in the CDR3. Germline V lookup: CDR1 KGHSH, CDR2 LQKENI. The trim removed 3 bases at V and 3 bases at J, leaving 5 bases unmatched. Full variable domain (remainder filled in from reference TRBV18 and TRBJ2-5): NAGVMQNPRHLVRRRGQEARLRCSPMKGHSHVYWYRQLPEEGLKFMVYLQKENIIDESGMPKERFSAEFPKEGPSILRIQQVVRGDSAAYFCASSPGLAGGEETQYFGPGTRLLVL.

The CDR3 coding sequence is TGTGCCAGCAGCGTTAGCGGGAATAAAAACATTCAGTACTTC. This gives the protein CASSVSGNKNIQYF. The chain recombines TRBV7-8 with TRBJ2-4; the match to TRBD2 covers 8 bases. Germline V lookup: CDR1 SGHVS, CDR2 FQNEAQ. V was pared by 5 bases and J by 4 bases, with 4 bases of the junction left unmatched. The length of the CDR3 is 14 residues. Variable domain in full (rest from reference TRBV7-8 and TRBJ2-4): GAGVSQSPRYKVAKRGQDVALRCDPISGHVSLFWYQQALGQGPEFLTYFQNEAQLDKSGLPSDRFFAERPEGSVSTLKIQRTQQEDSAVYLCASSVSGNKNIQYFGAGTRLSVL.

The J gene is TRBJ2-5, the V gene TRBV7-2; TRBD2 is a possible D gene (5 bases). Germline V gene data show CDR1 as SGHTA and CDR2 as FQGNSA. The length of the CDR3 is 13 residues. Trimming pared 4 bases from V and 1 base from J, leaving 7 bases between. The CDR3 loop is CASSWELQETQYF. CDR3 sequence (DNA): TGTGCCAGCAGCTGGGAGCTCCAAGAGACCCAGTACTTC.

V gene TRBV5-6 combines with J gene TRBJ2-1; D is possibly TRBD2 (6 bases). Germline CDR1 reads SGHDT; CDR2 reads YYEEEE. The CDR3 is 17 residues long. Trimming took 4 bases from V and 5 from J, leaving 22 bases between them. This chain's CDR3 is CASSRRETLLSDNEQFF. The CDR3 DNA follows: TGTGCCAGCAGCCGGAGGGAGACCCTGCTTTCTGACAATGAGCAGTTCTTC.

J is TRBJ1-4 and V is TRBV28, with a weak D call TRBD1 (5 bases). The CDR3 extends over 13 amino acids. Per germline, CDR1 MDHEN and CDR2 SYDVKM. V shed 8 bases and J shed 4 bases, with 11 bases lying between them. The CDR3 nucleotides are TGTGCCAGCGTAGTCAGGGTTAATGAAAAACTGTTTTTT. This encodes CASVVRVNEKLFF.

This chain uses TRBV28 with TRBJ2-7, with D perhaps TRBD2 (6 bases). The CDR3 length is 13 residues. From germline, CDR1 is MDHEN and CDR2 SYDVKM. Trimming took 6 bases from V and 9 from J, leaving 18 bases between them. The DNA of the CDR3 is TGTGCCAGCAGGTTAAGGGACGGGACTCCGCAGTACTTC. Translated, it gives CASRLRDGTPQYF.

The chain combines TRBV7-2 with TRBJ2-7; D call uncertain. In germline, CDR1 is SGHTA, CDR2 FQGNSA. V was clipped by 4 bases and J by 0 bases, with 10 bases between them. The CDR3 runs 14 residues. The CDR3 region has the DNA TGTGCCAGCAGCTACATAGCCACCTCCTACGAGCAGTACTTC. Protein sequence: CASSYIATSYEQYF. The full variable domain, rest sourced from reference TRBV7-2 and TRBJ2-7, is GAGVSQSPSNKVTEKGKDVELRCDPISGHTALYWYRQSLGQGLEFLIYFQGNSAPDKSGLPSDRFSAERTGGSVSTLTIQRTQQEDSAVYLCASSYIATSYEQYFGPGTRLTVT.

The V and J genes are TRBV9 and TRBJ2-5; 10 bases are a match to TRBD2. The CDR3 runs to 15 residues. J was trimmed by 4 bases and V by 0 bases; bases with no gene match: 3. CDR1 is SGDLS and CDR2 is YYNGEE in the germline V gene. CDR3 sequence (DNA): TGTGCCAGCAGCGTAGGGGGACTAGCGAGAGAGACCCAGTACTTC. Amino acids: CASSVGGLARETQYF.

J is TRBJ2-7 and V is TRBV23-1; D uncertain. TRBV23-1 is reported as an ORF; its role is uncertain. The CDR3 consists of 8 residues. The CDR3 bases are TGCGCGTTGTACGAGCAGTACTTC. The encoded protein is CALYEQYF.

CDR3 loop: CASSVSGTNTGELFF. CDR3 bases: TGTGCCAGCAGCGTAAGCGGAACGAACACCGGGGAGCTGTTTTTT. The gene calls are TRBV9 and TRBJ2-2, with a possible D match to TRBD2 (5 bases). The length of the CDR3 is 15 residues. V lost 1 base, J lost 0 bases, and 7 bases lay in between. CDR1 SGDLS and CDR2 YYNGEE come from the germline V gene.

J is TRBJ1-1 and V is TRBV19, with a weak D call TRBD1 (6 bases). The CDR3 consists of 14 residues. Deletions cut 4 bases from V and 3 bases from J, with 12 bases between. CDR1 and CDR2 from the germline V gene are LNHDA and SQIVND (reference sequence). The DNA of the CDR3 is TGTGCCAGTAGTAAACAGGGACCGGACACTGAAGCTTTCTTT. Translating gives CASSKQGPDTEAFF.